This T cell receptor (beta chain) was identified in a study of CD8 T cells in Susac syndrome. Study-level points and caveats: The TCR sequencing and HLA analysis in the study involved a relatively small number of individuals, as the study acknowledged.

With random hexamers, reverse transcription was performed on about 0.5 to 1 ug of RNA. TCRdb recomputed calls from the immunoSEQ multiplex PCR reads with MiXCR, one row per CDR3 protein. Of roughly 190,000 distinct CDR3 sequences in the sample, around 95% were seen once. For this clonotype: The antigen remains undetermined.

This CDR3 is 14 amino acids long. The V and J ends lost 4 bases and 6 bases, in that order; junction bases with no gene match: 8. Per the germline V gene, CDR1 is ENHRY and CDR2 is SYGVKD. The chain has TRBV10-3 and TRBJ2-7; 8 nucleotides align to TRBD1. The origin of this receptor is a human donor with Susac syndrome. The material sequenced was CD4+ T cells from PBMCs. CDR3 in DNA: TGTGCCATCAGTGGATGGACAGGGTTTGTCGAGCAGTACTTC. It translates to CAISGWTGFVEQYF.